The 19 T cell receptor beta chains in this list originate from one sample, sequenced in a study of shared clonotypes between healthy human individuals. Here immunoSEQ multiplex PCR was the method, and the copy in TCRdb shows in-frame clones only, minus some. The repertoire includes approximately 2.4 million clones, approximately 96% of them detected once, and 0.1% to 0.15% sits in the top ten. The sample taken for sequencing was naive CD4+ T cells sorted from blood. The subset: CD45RA+ positively selected. The receptor source for this set is a man between 18 and 35 years old in good health.

CDR3 in DNA: TGTGCCAGCAGCTTAGTCGCCCACTCCTACGAGCAGTACTTC. Translation gives CASSLVAHSYEQYF. The chain uses TRBV7-8 and TRBJ2-7; D is ambiguous. The V end was cut by 1 base, the J end by 0 bases, with 7 bases between. Germline V lookup: CDR1 SGHVS, CDR2 FQNEAQ. The CDR3 loop spans 14 amino acids.

This chain links TRBV6-6 with TRBJ2-1; D uncertain. The germline V gene has CDR1 MNHNY and CDR2 SVGAGI (reference sequence). V lost 4 bases, J lost 7 bases, and 5 bases lay in between. The CDR3 runs to 11 residues. CDR3 amino acids: CASSFQNEQFF. The CDR3 DNA is TGTGCCAGCAGTTTTCAAAATGAGCAGTTCTTC.

This clone was seen a single time. V is TRBV7-2 and J is TRBJ2-5, with 8 nucleotides matching TRBD2. With V trimmed by 5 bases and J by 5 bases, 10 bases remained unmatched. This CDR3 spans 15 amino acids. Per germline, CDR1 SGHTA and CDR2 FQGNSA. DNA for the CDR3: TGTGCCAGCAGCACTGCCGGGACTAGTCGGGAGACCCAGTACTTC. It codes for CASSTAGTSRETQYF.

In its sample, this clone was seen once. The gene calls are TRBV30 and TRBJ2-7; possible D gene TRBD1, 6 bases. Trimming pared 2 bases from V and 3 bases from J, leaving 14 bases between. The CDR3 length is 14 residues. The V gene's germline CDR1 is GTSNPN and CDR2 SVGIG (reference sequence). CDR3 sequence reads: CAWSSVRGHYEQYF. The CDR3 region has the DNA TGTGCCTGGAGTTCGGTCAGGGGCCACTACGAGCAGTACTTC.

The V gene is TRBV28, the J gene TRBJ2-3; D may match TRBD1 or TRBD2 (5 bases each). Germline V gene sequence: CDR1 MDHEN, CDR2 SYDVKM. The CDR3 is made up of 15 amino acids. Trimming shortened V by 6 bases and J by 8 bases, and 21 bases separated the two germline ends. The CDR3 nucleotides read TGTGCCAGCAGCCCGACCGGGACGCCCGCTGCTACGCAGTATTTT. Translated, it gives CASSPTGTPAATQYF.

The V gene is TRBV7-9, the J gene TRBJ1-2; TRBD1 agrees at 12 bases. Germline values: CDR1 SEHNR, CDR2 FQNEAQ (reference sequence). The CDR3 runs to 18 residues. Trimming at V came to 5 bases and at J to 5 bases, leaving 15 bases not matched to a gene. CDR3 amino acids: CASSRTGTGGAGLYGYTF. The CDR3 DNA reads TGTGCCAGCAGCCGAACCGGGACAGGGGGCGCGGGTTTGTATGGCTACACCTTC. Filled out from reference TRBV7-9 and TRBJ1-2, the complete variable domain reads DTGVSQNPRHKITKRGQNVTFRCDPISEHNRLYWYRQTLGQGPEFLTYFQNEAQLEKSRLLSDRFSAERPKGSFSTLEIQRTEQGDSAMYLCASSRTGTGGAGLYGYTFGSGTRLTVV.

The rearrangement links TRBV7-2 to TRBJ2-7, with D possibly matching TRBD1 (7 bases). The CDR3 extends over 15 amino acids. CDR1 is SGHTA, CDR2 FQGNSA, per germline. Trimming removed 3 bases from V and 0 bases from J, with 12 bases in between. CDR3 coding DNA: TGTGCCAGCAGCTTCCAGGGGGGAATCTCCTACGAGCAGTACTTC. Translating it yields CASSFQGGISYEQYF. Based on the CDR3 plus reference TRBV7-2 and TRBJ2-7, the full variable domain is GAGVSQSPSNKVTEKGKDVELRCDPISGHTALYWYRQSLGQGLEFLIYFQGNSAPDKSGLPSDRFSAERTGGSVSTLTIQRTQQEDSAVYLCASSFQGGISYEQYFGPGTRLTVT.

The CDR3 nucleotides read TGTGCCAGCAGTTATCCTGGGACGAAAAAACTGTTTTTT. Translating it yields CASSYPGTKKLFF. The chain uses TRBV6-5 and TRBJ1-4; D possibly corresponds to TRBD1 (5 bases). Looked up from germline, CDR1 is MNHEY and CDR2 is SVGAGI. The CDR3 covers 13 residues. The V and J ends lost 3 bases and 9 bases respectively, with 11 bases between them.

The genes are TRBV19 and TRBJ1-6; no clear D. Germline values: CDR1 LNHDA, CDR2 SQIVND (reference sequence). Trimming shortened V by 10 bases and J by 1 base, and 17 bases separated the two germline ends. The CDR3 has 16 residues. The CDR3 DNA follows: TGTGCCACCGCCTCGAGGGAATGGTCCTATAATTCACCCCTCCACTTT. It codes for CATASREWSYNSPLHF.

The rearrangement uses TRBV6-5 and TRBJ2-3; tentatively, D is TRBD1 (5 bases). The germline V gene has CDR1 MNHEY and CDR2 SVGAGI. The CDR3 loop spans 14 amino acids. Trimming removed 1 base at V and 3 bases at J, with 8 bases between. CDR3 region: CASSYLKGTDTQYF. The CDR3 DNA reads as TGTGCCAGCAGTTACTTAAAGGGGACAGATACGCAGTATTTT.

This chain uses TRBV27 with TRBJ2-7, with 7 bases matching TRBD1. With V trimmed by 5 bases and J by 3 bases, 19 bases remained unmatched. CDR1 is MNHEY and CDR2 is SMNVEV in the germline V gene (reference sequence). This CDR3 is 18 amino acids long. CDR3 sequence reads: CASSQRRTGVGPNYEQYF. The CDR3 nucleotides read TGTGCCAGCAGTCAACGACGAACAGGGGTAGGCCCTAACTACGAGCAGTACTTC.

V gene TRBV5-4 combines with J gene TRBJ1-2; 7 bases line up with TRBD1. Germline V gene lookup returns CDR1 SGHNT and CDR2 YYREEE (reference sequence). This CDR3 comprises 15 residues. V shed 1 base and J 0 bases; nucleotides not matched to a gene: 3. The DNA of the CDR3 is TGTGCCAGCAGCTTGACGGACAGGACTAACTATGGCTACACCTTC. Protein product: CASSLTDRTNYGYTF.

The V and J genes are TRBV6-5 and TRBJ1-6; 7 bases are shared with TRBD1. This CDR3 has 15 residues. Germline trimming cut 2 bases from V and 8 bases from J; bases unmatched to any gene: 6. CDR1 is MNHEY and CDR2 is SVGAGI in the germline V gene. Here the CDR3 DNA reads TGTGCCAGCAGTTACCATACAGGGGCTGATTCACCCCTCCACTTT. Translation gives CASSYHTGADSPLHF.

This rearrangement joins TRBV5-7 to TRBJ2-7; D is undetermined. TRBV5-7 counts as an open reading frame of uncertain function. The V gene lost 2 bases and the J gene lost 2 bases, with 17 bases spanning the gap. The CDR3 is 16 residues long. The CDR3 region is CASSFPKSGSTYEQYF. For the CDR3, the DNA is TGTGCCAGCAGCTTCCCAAAAAGTGGGTCGACCTACGAGCAGTACTTC.

The V gene is TRBV5-4, the J gene TRBJ2-1; no clear D gene. This CDR3 contains 15 residues. In germline, CDR1 is SGHNT, CDR2 YYREEE (reference sequence). V was clipped by 4 bases and J by 0 bases, with 11 bases between them. CDR3 sequence reads: CASSQTSSSYNEQFF. The CDR3 DNA reads TGTGCCAGCAGCCAAACATCAAGCTCCTACAATGAGCAGTTCTTC.

The rearrangement joins TRBV2 to TRBJ1-5; D gene uncertain. The CDR3 has 14 amino acids. The germline gives CDR1 SNHLY, CDR2 FYNNEI. Trimming shortened V by 6 bases and J by 4 bases, and 13 bases separated the two germline ends. CDR3 bases: TGTGCCAGCAGGTGGGCAGATATAAATCAGCCCCAGCATTTT. Translating it yields CASRWADINQPQHF.

This clone was observed a single time. The chain uses TRBV6-5 and TRBJ2-1, with 12 bases identical to TRBD1. The J segment lost 5 bases and the V segment lost 0 bases, leaving 2 bases of the junction unmatched. The CDR3 totals 16 residues. Germline CDR1 reads MNHEY; CDR2 reads SVGAGI. In DNA, the CDR3 is TGTGCCAGCAGTTACTCCCGGGACAGGGGGCACAATGAGCAGTTCTTC. The encoded protein is CASSYSRDRGHNEQFF.

About this clone: The same CDR3 arises from other DNA sequences in this sample as well. The chain is built from TRBV5-4 and TRBJ2-2; D ambiguous. Trimming took off 0 bases at V and 6 bases at J, with 9 bases between the two ends. Per the germline V gene, CDR1 is SGHNT and CDR2 is YYREEE (reference sequence). The CDR3 contains 14 residues. The CDR3 DNA follows: TGTGCCAGCAGCTTGGATCCTGGGCCCGGGGAGCTGTTTTTT. Protein sequence: CASSLDPGPGELFF.

The chain carries TRBV2 and TRBJ1-6; D perhaps matches TRBD1 (5 bases). CDR1 and CDR2 from the germline V gene are SNHLY and FYNNEI. V was pared by 10 bases and J by 9 bases, with 13 bases between. This CDR3 region has 12 residues. The CDR3 is CAKGPGGSPLHF. The DNA for the CDR3 is TGTGCCAAGGGACCGGGGGGTTCACCCCTCCACTTT.